This entry is about one T cell receptor (beta chain). The antigen remains undetermined. Its ends do not fully match the called genes, so a read error is possible. Multiplex touch-down PCR with TRB-A/B primers amplified rearranged V-D-J TRB sequences. TCRdb passed the multiplex PCR reads through MiXCR, listing each CDR3 protein once. The sample records 5,500 to 7,000 distinct CDR3 sequences, 20% to 25% being singletons. TCR beta rearrangements were amplified from peripheral blood genomic DNA. This entry belongs to a study of T cell repertoires in aging, cancer and after chemotherapy. About the research overall: About 8.8 million TCR reads made up the full dataset.

CDR1 and CDR2 (germline): SEHNR, FQNEAQ (reference sequence). This CDR3 comprises 15 residues. Study conclusions and caveats: Age-matched healthy donors had significantly more diverse, less clonal blood TCR repertoires than untreated cancer patients.

Source material: blood. The sequence was collected from a human donor with a blood cancer. This chain connects TRBV7-9 to TRBJ2-1; TRBD1 matches 9 bases. CDR3 residues: CASRLGQGTYNEQFF. CDR3 DNA sequence: TGTGCCAGCAGGTTAGGACAGGGGACCTACAATGAGCAGTTCTTC.